Listed here are 25 T cell receptor beta chains from one sample, sequenced in a study of blood T cells in healthy people across ages. For the second PCR, which ran for about 6 to 12 cycles, a sample-barcoded 5' primer and a J-beta primer mix were used. MiXCR, applied by TCRdb to the 5' RACE reads, yields one record per CDR3 protein. In the table there are around 1,000,000 distinct CDR3 sequences, around 27% of which are singletons. These data are also associated with another study on T cells of mothers and their children.

Sequencing used blood. All receptors come from a girl aged 2 to 10 in good health.

This clonotype has a handful of counts. The chain combines TRBV29-1 with TRBJ1-2; 7 positions agree with TRBD1. The V segment lost 6 bases and the J segment 8 bases; nucleotides outside the gene matches: 9. This CDR3 has 12 amino acids. Germline loops: CDR1 SQVTM, CDR2 ANQGSEA. The DNA of the CDR3 is TGCAGCGTAGAGGGACAGCCGGGGGGCTACACCTTC. Residues: CSVEGQPGGYTF.

The CDR3 is CASSLFGSVGPQHF. The CDR3 nucleotides are TGTGCCAGCAGCTTATTTGGCTCCGTGGGACCCCAGCATTTT. J is TRBJ1-5 and V is TRBV7-3; D uncertain. Trimming left V 2 bases short and J 10 bases short, with 15 bases between. Germline V CDR1 and CDR2: SGHTA, FQGTGA. This CDR3 has 14 residues.

The J gene is TRBJ2-1, the V gene TRBV12-3 or TRBV12-4, with 11 positions matching TRBD2. V lost 7 bases, J lost 4 bases, and 6 bases stayed unmatched. CDR3 length equals 15 residues. The CDR3, as DNA: TGTGCCAGCACCCACGGACTAGCGGGTTACAATGAGCAGTTCTTC. It yields the protein CASTHGLAGYNEQFF.

J is TRBJ2-3 and V is TRBV10-3; possible D gene TRBD2, 5 bases. This CDR3 region has 14 residues. The V and J ends lost 11 bases and 1 base respectively, with 16 bases between them. Germline V gene data show CDR1 as ENHRY and CDR2 as SYGVKD. The CDR3 here is CAVTGDYRTDTQYF. For the CDR3, the DNA is TGTGCCGTTACCGGAGACTACCGCACAGATACGCAGTATTTT.

A few counts support this clonotype. V is TRBV28 and J is TRBJ2-7; 10 bases are a match to TRBD2. The CDR3 sequence is 14 residues long. Germline V gene lookup returns CDR1 MDHEN and CDR2 SYDVKM. J was trimmed by 5 bases and V by 5 bases; bases with no gene match: 6. CDR3 region: CASSLLAGVHEQYF. The CDR3 DNA follows: TGTGCCAGCAGTCTTCTAGCGGGAGTTCACGAGCAGTACTTC.

This chain uses TRBV7-8 with TRBJ1-3; D remains unclear. This CDR3 contains 17 residues. V lost 4 bases, J lost 0 bases, and 16 bases lay in between. CDR1 is SGHVS, CDR2 FQNEAQ, per germline. DNA for the CDR3: TGTGCCAGCAGCTCCAGCGCGCCTCTTCCCTCTGGAAACACCATATATTTT. Protein product: CASSSSAPLPSGNTIYF.

This clonotype was recorded a few times. The chain employs TRBV7-8 and TRBJ2-5; TRBD2 might be the D (6 bases). Germline assignment: CDR1 SGHVS and CDR2 FQNEAQ. The CDR3 has 16 residues. The V and J ends lost 0 bases and 5 bases respectively, with 16 bases between them. Written as DNA, the CDR3 is TGTGCCAGCAGCTTAGCCCCCCCCCCGCGGGGTGAGACCCAGTACTTC. Encoded protein: CASSLAPPPRGETQYF.

This clonotype has only a few counts. The J gene is TRBJ2-5, the V gene TRBV4-1; D might be TRBD1 (6 bases). V gave up 5 bases and J gave up 4 bases, with 14 bases separating them. This CDR3 comprises 14 residues. The germline CDR1 and CDR2 sequences are MGHRA and YSYEKL. CDR3 sequence: CASSSYTGIETQYF. The CDR3 region has the DNA TGCGCCAGCAGCAGTTATACAGGGATAGAGACCCAGTACTTC.

V gene TRBV7-9 combines with J gene TRBJ2-1, with D possibly being TRBD2 (6 bases). The CDR3 covers 15 residues. V lost 1 base, J lost 8 bases, and 15 bases lay in between. The germline CDR1 and CDR2 sequences are SEHNR and FQNEAQ (reference sequence). CDR3 sequence reads: CASSLELAGTDEQFF. CDR3 nucleotide sequence: TGTGCCAGCAGCTTAGAGCTGGCGGGAACAGATGAGCAGTTCTTC.

V usage is TRBV5-1 and J usage is TRBJ2-3, with TRBD2 matching 9 bases. Trimming took 2 bases from V and 8 from J; bases not matched to a gene: 6. The germline V gene has CDR1 SGHRS and CDR2 YFSETQ. The CDR3 is made up of 14 amino acids. In DNA form, the CDR3 reads TGCGCCAGCAGCTTCGCGGGAGGGCCAAGTACGCAGTATTTT. Its translation is CASSFAGGPSTQYF.

This clonotype occurred a few times. This chain uses TRBV3-1 with TRBJ2-7; D could derive from TRBD1 or TRBD2 (6 bases each). TRBJ2-1 explains the end of the DNA better; the J call may be wrong. CDR1 is LGHDT and CDR2 is YNNKEL in the germline V gene (reference sequence). The CDR3 totals 16 residues. CDR3: CASSPGLGGLIHEQFF. The DNA of the CDR3 is TGTGCCAGCAGCCCCGGGTTGGGGGGCCTAATCCATGAGCAGTTCTTC.

DNA of the CDR3: TGTGCCAGCAGCCCAAACCGGGCTACCTACGAGCAGTACTTC. Amino acid sequence: CASSPNRATYEQYF. The rearrangement joins TRBV7-9 to TRBJ2-1; no reliable D call. The last part of the DNA fits TRBJ2-7 better; the J call may be wrong. This CDR3 has 14 residues. Germline V CDR1 and CDR2: SEHNR, FQNEAQ (reference sequence).

This clonotype was seen only a few times. The chain carries TRBV29-1 and TRBJ2-2; D not certain. Trimming cost V 6 bases and J 3 bases, with 11 bases left between them. The CDR3 spans 13 residues. Germline V gene sequence: CDR1 SQVTM, CDR2 ANQGSEA. In nucleotides, the CDR3 is TGCAGCGTGGTGGGTCACGACACCGGGGAGCTGTTTTTT. Translating gives CSVVGHDTGELFF.

This clonotype appeared a few times. This chain joins TRBV18 and TRBJ1-5; 12 bases are shared with TRBD1. There are 15 residues in the CDR3. CDR1 KGHSH and CDR2 LQKENI come from the germline V gene. J lost 6 bases, V lost 6 bases, and 6 bases had no gene match. CDR3 protein: CASSQGQGASQPQHF. DNA of the CDR3: TGTGCCAGCTCGCAGGGACAGGGGGCGAGTCAGCCCCAGCATTTT.

V and J are TRBV12-3 or TRBV12-4 and TRBJ2-1; D unclear. The V and J ends lost 8 bases and 0 bases respectively, with 8 bases between them. The CDR3 extends over 13 amino acids. CDR3 amino acids: CASVTSSYNEQFF. As DNA, the CDR3 is TGTGCCAGCGTGACAAGCTCCTACAATGAGCAGTTCTTC.

This clonotype was seen at least ten times. One end of the junction is discordant with germline, which a read error may explain. The chain combines TRBV5-1 with TRBJ2-3; D may be TRBD1 (6 bases). The CDR3 has 13 amino acids. Germline CDR1 and CDR2: SGHRS and YFSETQ. In DNA, the CDR3 is TGTGCCAGCAGCCTGGACAGTCCAGATACGCAGTATTTT. This translates into CASSLDSPDTQYF.

The chain recombines TRBV2 with TRBJ2-1; D ambiguous. CDR1 and CDR2 (germline): SNHLY, FYNNEI. The CDR3 length is 11 residues. The V end lost 9 bases, the J end lost 6 bases, and 9 bases lay between the germline ends. The CDR3 is CASLKANEQFF. The CDR3 DNA reads TGTGCCAGTTTAAAAGCCAATGAGCAGTTCTTC.

This clonotype has just a few counts. The rearrangement links TRBV15 to TRBJ1-2; TRBD1 is a possible D gene (6 bases). V was trimmed by 5 bases and J by 2 bases, leaving 9 bases between them. Germline CDR1 and CDR2: LNHNV and YYDKDF (reference sequence). The CDR3 extends over 13 amino acids. The CDR3 nucleotides read TGTGCCACCAGCGACAGGTCGAACTATGGCTACACCTTC. It encodes CATSDRSNYGYTF.

The V and J genes are TRBV14 and TRBJ1-2; D is unresolved. V was cut by 2 bases and J by 7 bases, with 14 bases left in between. This CDR3 is 14 amino acids long. CDR1 is SGHDN and CDR2 is FVKESK in the germline V gene. In DNA, the CDR3 is TGTGCCAGCAGCCAAAGTGGAACCGGCTTTGGCTACACCTTC. Encoded protein: CASSQSGTGFGYTF.

A few counts support this clonotype. The rearrangement uses TRBV29-1 and TRBJ2-5; TRBD1 matches at 7 bases. The V gene end was trimmed by 6 bases and the J gene end by 2 bases; junction bases not matched to a gene: 6. CDR3 length equals 13 residues. In germline, CDR1 is SQVTM, CDR2 ANQGSEA. CDR3 sequence (DNA): TGCAGCGTAGGGACAGATACTCAAGAGACCCAGTACTTC. Translation gives CSVGTDTQETQYF.

This clonotype showed up just a few times. This CDR3 is CASSSEQGAGQTQETQYF. The CDR3 DNA sequence: TGTGCCAGCTCATCGGAACAGGGGGCAGGTCAAACCCAAGAGACCCAGTACTTC. The chain couples TRBV18 to TRBJ2-5, with 9 bases fitting TRBD1. Germline values: CDR1 KGHSH, CDR2 LQKENI. CDR3 size: 18 residues. J was trimmed by 1 base and V by 5 bases; bases with no gene match: 14.

The chain carries TRBV27 and TRBJ2-2; D assignment may be TRBD1 or TRBD2 (5 bases each). The CDR3 is 19 residues long. Germline loops: CDR1 MNHEY, CDR2 SMNVEV (reference sequence). V lost 8 bases and J 5 bases, leaving 30 bases between the germline ends. The CDR3 nucleotides are TGTGCCAGCGGGATAAAGCCTGGGGACGGCTCTTCTCCGACCGGGGAGCTGTTTTTT. This translates into CASGIKPGDGSSPTGELFF.

This chain joins TRBV12-3 or TRBV12-4 and TRBJ2-5; D possibly corresponds to TRBD2 (6 bases). The ends were cut back, 4 bases at V and 2 bases at J, with 11 bases in the middle. The CDR3 runs to 14 residues. In DNA form, the CDR3 reads TGTGCCAGCAGTTATTCCGGGAGACAAGAGACCCAGTACTTC. Its protein is CASSYSGRQETQYF.

The chain has TRBV20-1 and TRBJ2-1; 11 bases match TRBD2. The CDR3 totals 16 residues. Germline trimming cut 6 bases from V and 0 bases from J; bases unmatched to any gene: 7. The V gene's germline CDR1 is DFQATT and CDR2 SNEGSKA (reference sequence). The CDR3, as DNA: TGCAGTGCATACCGGACTAGCGGGTTCTCCTACAATGAGCAGTTCTTC. It codes for CSAYRTSGFSYNEQFF.

This rearrangement joins TRBV27 to TRBJ1-2; D ambiguous. CDR1 is MNHEY, CDR2 SMNVEV, per germline (reference sequence). With 8 bases removed from V and 6 bases from J, the gap between germline ends came to 19 bases. The CDR3 has 14 residues. The DNA of the CDR3 is TGTGCCAGCGCTTCTGGGCGGGGAGGAAATGGCTACACCTTC. This sequence encodes CASASGRGGNGYTF.